The 32 T cell receptor beta chains below come from one sample, sequenced in a study of T-cell memory formation after mild COVID-19. Using its own MiXCR run on the 5' RACE reads, TCRdb lists one record per CDR3 protein. Of 250,000 to 300,000 distinct CDR3 sequences in the sample, approximately 8% are singletons; the top ten hold around a fifth. Sequenced material: PBMCs or a T cell subset sorted from them (not recorded which). The receptors were gathered from a man aged 18-30 years who had mild COVID-19 (a few samples of this study predate the infection). Cell type and time point are not known.

This clonotype appeared many times. The genes are TRBV20-1 and TRBJ1-1; D uncertain. This CDR3 spans 13 amino acids. Germline V gene lookup returns CDR1 DFQATT and CDR2 SNEGSKA (reference sequence). Trimming removed 3 bases at V and 1 base at J, with 9 bases between. In nucleotides, the CDR3 is TGCAGTGCTAGGAGAGGTGGGAACACTGAAGCTTTCTTT. Translation gives CSARRGGNTEAFF.

This clonotype has ten or more counts. The genes are TRBV5-6 and TRBJ2-7; D remains unclear. Trimming stripped 1 base from V and 6 bases from J, with 8 bases between. The germline gives CDR1 SGHDT, CDR2 YYEEEE. CDR3 size: 12 residues. CDR3 region: CASSLLSREQYF. CDR3 in DNA: TGTGCCAGCAGCTTGTTGTCTCGCGAGCAGTACTTC.

The gene calls are TRBV6-2 or TRBV6-3 and TRBJ2-2; TRBD1 aligns across 7 bases. Germline loops: CDR1 MNHEY, CDR2 SVGEGT. CDR3 length equals 15 residues. J was trimmed by 5 bases and V by 4 bases; bases with no gene match: 7. The CDR3 reads CASSSGTVKTGELFF. The CDR3 DNA reads as TGTGCCAGCAGTTCCGGGACAGTAAAAACCGGGGAGCTGTTTTTT.

V and J are TRBV20-1 and TRBJ2-5; D is perhaps TRBD1 or TRBD2 (5 bases each). Deletions cut 0 bases from V and 5 bases from J, with 13 bases between. The CDR3 is 14 residues long. Germline-derived CDR1 and CDR2 are DFQATT and SNEGSKA (reference sequence). CDR3 DNA: TGCAGTGCTAGAGATTCAGTGGGGGTTGAGACCCAGTACTTC. It yields the protein CSARDSVGVETQYF.

This chain links TRBV10-3 with TRBJ2-7; TRBD1 matches 7 bases. V shed 6 bases and J 0 bases; nucleotides not matched to a gene: 2. The germline gives CDR1 ENHRY, CDR2 SYGVKD. This CDR3 has 13 residues. Written as DNA, the CDR3 is TGTGCCATCAGCGGGGACAGCTCCTACGAGCAGTACGTC. Translating it yields CAISGDSSYEQYV.

This clonotype has at least ten counts. V is TRBV6-2 or TRBV6-3 and J is TRBJ2-1, with D unresolved. This CDR3 is 14 amino acids long. Germline CDR1 is MNHEY and CDR2 is SVGEGT. The V gene lost 3 bases and the J gene lost 0 bases, with 6 bases spanning the gap. The CDR3 DNA follows: TGTGCCAGCAGTTATACTATCTCCTACAATGAGCAGTTCTTC. Its protein is CASSYTISYNEQFF.

This clonotype occurred a few times. The chain carries TRBV6-5 and TRBJ2-2, with D tentatively TRBD1 (5 bases). The CDR3 covers 14 residues. CDR1 and CDR2 (germline): MNHEY, SVGAGI. V lost 0 bases, J lost 6 bases, and 8 bases lay in between. CDR3 sequence reads: CASSYSKGPGELFF. CDR3 coding DNA: TGTGCCAGCAGTTACTCGAAGGGGCCCGGGGAGCTGTTTTTT.

The sample holds many counts of this clonotype. This chain joins TRBV10-2 and TRBJ1-5; D ambiguous. This CDR3 comprises 14 residues. Germline lookup yields CDR1 WSHSY and CDR2 SAAADI. V lost 3 bases to trimming and J lost 2 bases, with 8 bases between them. In DNA form, the CDR3 reads TGCGCCAGCAGTGACATCTCCGGCAATCAGCCCCAGCATTTT. Protein: CASSDISGNQPQHF.

This clonotype was counted ten times or more. J is TRBJ1-1 and V is TRBV7-2; unclear D gene. The V gene's germline CDR1 is SGHTA and CDR2 FQGNSA. With 0 bases removed from V and 1 base from J, the gap between germline ends came to 6 bases. The CDR3 sequence is 14 residues long. CDR3 sequence reads: CASSLALGNTEAFF. The CDR3 DNA reads as TGTGCCAGCAGCTTAGCATTGGGGAACACTGAAGCTTTCTTT.

This clonotype was seen a handful of times. V is TRBV4-3 and J is TRBJ2-3; 10 bases match TRBD2. V lost 2 bases, J lost 4 bases, and 3 bases stayed unmatched. CDR1 and CDR2 (germline): LGHNA, YSLEER. CDR3 length equals 15 residues. The CDR3 loop reads CASSQSSGGADTQYF. The CDR3 nucleotides are TGCGCCAGCAGCCAATCAAGCGGGGGGGCAGATACGCAGTATTTT.

The chain couples TRBV28 to TRBJ1-3; TRBD1 is a possible D gene (6 bases). CDR1 is MDHEN, CDR2 SYDVKM, per germline. The CDR3 runs 13 residues. The V and J ends lost 4 bases and 4 bases respectively, with 8 bases between them. The CDR3 loop is CASSWGPGNTIYF. CDR3 bases: TGTGCCAGCAGTTGGGGGCCAGGAAACACCATATATTTT. The full variable domain, with the rest looked up from reference TRBV28 and TRBJ1-3, is DVKVTQSSRYLVKRTGEKVFLECVQDMDHENMFWYRQDPGLGLRLIYFSYDVKMKEKGDIPEGYSVSREKKERFSLILESASTNQTSMYLCASSWGPGNTIYFGEGSWLTVV.

This clonotype was seen ten or more times. The chain links TRBV20-1 to TRBJ1-1, with D possibly being TRBD1 (5 bases). In germline, CDR1 is DFQATT, CDR2 SNEGSKA (reference sequence). Trimming took 1 base from V and 1 from J, leaving 10 bases between them. The CDR3 has 14 residues. This chain's CDR3 is CSARVGGPNTEAFF. CDR3 coding DNA: TGCAGTGCTAGAGTGGGGGGACCGAACACTGAAGCTTTCTTT.

The table lists this clonotype with a few counts. This chain uses TRBV12-3 or TRBV12-4 with TRBJ2-3; 8 nucleotides align to TRBD1. V lost 5 bases to trimming and J lost 7 bases; unmatched junction nucleotides: 11. The CDR3 runs 15 residues. The CDR3 loop reads CASSPRETGVNTQYF. The DNA of the CDR3 is TGTGCCAGCAGTCCTAGGGAGACAGGGGTGAATACGCAGTATTTT.

In its sample, this clonotype was seen many times. V is TRBV4-3 and J is TRBJ2-3, with TRBD2 matching 7 bases. CDR1 is LGHNA, CDR2 YSLEER, per germline. Trimming removed 0 bases from V and 5 bases from J; junction bases left unmatched: 8. The CDR3 length is 16 residues. CDR3 residues: CASSQDHRTREDTQYF. The DNA of the CDR3 is TGCGCCAGCAGCCAAGATCACCGGACTAGGGAAGATACGCAGTATTTT.

This clonotype was seen only a few times. The CDR3 here is CASSRRQGDQETQYF. The CDR3 bases are TGCGCCAGCAGCCGGAGACAGGGCGACCAAGAGACCCAGTACTTC. The chain uses TRBV5-1 and TRBJ2-5; 7 nucleotides agree with TRBD1. Trimming took 4 bases from V and 0 from J; bases not matched to a gene: 6. Germline-derived CDR1 and CDR2 are SGHRS and YFSETQ. The CDR3 extends over 15 amino acids.

This clonotype was counted at least ten times. The chain recombines TRBV7-6 with TRBJ2-7; 8 nucleotides agree with TRBD1. The CDR3 loop spans 14 amino acids. V dropped 3 bases and J dropped 3; count of bases not matched to a gene: 4. The germline V gene encodes CDR1 SGHVS and CDR2 FNYEAQ. The DNA of the CDR3 is TGTGCCAGCAGCTTGAAGACAGGGGACTACGAGCAGTACTTC. The encoded protein is CASSLKTGDYEQYF.

This chain uses TRBV20-1 with TRBJ1-1, with D tentatively TRBD1 (6 bases). Trimming removed 1 base from V and 4 bases from J, with 31 bases in between. CDR1 DFQATT and CDR2 SNEGSKA come from the germline V gene (reference sequence). The CDR3 is 20 residues long. The DNA for the CDR3 is TGCAGTGCTAGAGTAATTCAAGACTCCTACAGGGCATTGTGGACCACTGAAGCTTTCTTT. Its translation: CSARVIQDSYRALWTTEAFF.

The chain is built from TRBV7-3 and TRBJ2-3; D may be TRBD1 (5 bases). There are 16 residues in the CDR3. CDR1 is SGHTA and CDR2 is FQGTGA in the germline V gene. V gave up 5 bases and J gave up 5 bases, with 20 bases separating them. CDR3 coding DNA: TGTGCCAGCAGCCCCCCTCTCCTAGGGGCAGTAGATACGCAGTATTTT. It codes for CASSPPLLGAVDTQYF.

This clonotype was counted a few times. The gene calls are TRBV7-3 and TRBJ1-2; possibly TRBD1 for D (5 bases). Germline V gene data show CDR1 as SGHTA and CDR2 as FQGTGA. There are 14 residues in the CDR3. V gave up 2 bases and J gave up 9 bases, with 16 bases separating them. The CDR3 bases are TGTGCCAGCAGCTTACCGGCAGGGCCCCTCTGCTACACCTTC. Residues: CASSLPAGPLCYTF. The variable domain in full, completed from reference TRBV7-3 and TRBJ1-2, reads GAGVSQTPSNKVTEKGKYVELRCDPISGHTALYWYRQSLGQGPEFLIYFQGTGAADDSGLPNDRFFAVRPEGSVSTLKIQRTERGDSAVYLCASSLPAGPLCYTFGSGTRLTVV.

The table lists this clonotype with a few counts. The J gene is TRBJ1-2, the V gene TRBV6-5; D remains ambiguous. The germline V and J ends were trimmed by 5 bases and 8 bases, with 15 bases remaining between them. The germline V gene has CDR1 MNHEY and CDR2 SVGAGI. This CDR3 has 13 residues. CDR3 nucleotides: TGTGCCAGCAGTCAAGTAGGGTTTTCAGGCTACACCTTC. Translation: CASSQVGFSGYTF.

The table lists this clonotype with many counts. The V call is TRBV5-1, the J call TRBJ1-2; D is ambiguous. This CDR3 comprises 16 residues. CDR1 SGHRS and CDR2 YFSETQ come from the germline V gene. The V end was cut by 0 bases, the J end by 7 bases, with 19 bases between. The CDR3 is CASSLGVAGFRRGYTF. The CDR3 DNA is TGCGCCAGCAGCTTGGGAGTCGCTGGGTTCCGGCGTGGCTACACCTTC.

This clonotype has a handful of counts. The chain is built from TRBV27 and TRBJ2-5, with 8 bases fitting TRBD2. The germline gives CDR1 MNHEY, CDR2 SMNVEV (reference sequence). The V gene end was trimmed by 3 bases and the J gene end by 5 bases; junction bases not matched to a gene: 8. CDR3 length equals 15 residues. This chain's CDR3 is CASSFGGAQMETQYF. The CDR3 DNA sequence: TGTGCCAGCAGTTTCGGGGGGGCACAGATGGAGACCCAGTACTTC.

This chain uses TRBV6-6 with TRBJ2-7; possible D gene TRBD1, 6 bases. Looked up from germline, CDR1 is MNHNY and CDR2 is SVGAGI (reference sequence). CDR3 length: 14 residues. Trimming shortened V by 5 bases and J by 4 bases, and 15 bases separated the two germline ends. DNA of the CDR3: TGTGCCAGCAGTACCTTATCAGGGGAGTACGAGCAGTACTTC. Its protein product is CASSTLSGEYEQYF.

The J gene is TRBJ2-7, the V gene TRBV7-9; 9 nucleotides align to TRBD1. The V segment lost 5 bases and the J segment 2 bases; nucleotides outside the gene matches: 7. Germline loops: CDR1 SEHNR, CDR2 FQNEAQ (reference sequence). The CDR3 has 15 amino acids. The CDR3 bases are TGTGCCAGCAGCCCCCCCGGGACAGGGACCTACGAGCAGTACTTC. Translated: CASSPPGTGTYEQYF.

Many counts were recorded for this clonotype. The chain uses TRBV5-1 and TRBJ2-7; D is tentatively TRBD1 or TRBD2 (5 bases each). V shed 4 bases and J shed 5 bases, with 10 bases lying between them. The CDR3 extends over 12 amino acids. Germline lookup yields CDR1 SGHRS and CDR2 YFSETQ. The CDR3 DNA follows: TGCGCCAGCAGCCGGGGCGAGAACGAGCAGTACTTC. Protein product: CASSRGENEQYF.

This clonotype came up a few times. The J gene is TRBJ1-2, the V gene TRBV6-5, with D perhaps TRBD1 (6 bases). Looked up from germline, CDR1 is MNHEY and CDR2 is SVGAGI. There are 13 residues in the CDR3. V was pared by 5 bases and J by 8 bases, with 15 bases between. As DNA, the CDR3 is TGTGCCAGCAGTAAAATACAGGGTGGCGGCTACACCTTC. Translation gives CASSKIQGGGYTF.

The chain recombines TRBV3-1 with TRBJ2-1, with no clear D. V was clipped by 0 bases and J by 4 bases, with 7 bases between them. Germline CDR1 and CDR2: LGHDT and YNNKEL (reference sequence). The CDR3 length is 14 residues. The CDR3 protein is CASSQEPDYNEQFF. Here the CDR3 DNA reads TGTGCCAGCAGCCAAGAACCGGATTACAATGAGCAGTTCTTC.

This clonotype was found a few times. The rearrangement uses TRBV19 and TRBJ2-2, with D possibly matching TRBD1 (6 bases). V was cut by 5 bases and J by 2 bases, with 12 bases left in between. CDR3 size: 15 residues. Germline CDR1 LNHDA, CDR2 SQIVND (reference sequence). CDR3 in DNA: TGTGCCAGTAGTGGGACACCGTCCAACACCGGGGAGCTGTTTTTT. Translating gives CASSGTPSNTGELFF.

The chain has TRBV29-1 and TRBJ2-1, with a weak D call TRBD1 (6 bases). CDR1 and CDR2 (germline): SQVTM, ANQGSEA. Trimming took 0 bases from V and 7 from J, leaving 19 bases between them. The CDR3 spans 16 residues. The CDR3 is CSVEDGGQRLRNEQFF. The CDR3 DNA sequence: TGCAGCGTTGAAGACGGAGGACAGAGACTAAGGAATGAGCAGTTCTTC.

In its sample, this clonotype was seen many times. The rearrangement joins TRBV11-2 to TRBJ1-1, with D hard to call. With 8 bases removed from V and 11 bases from J, the gap between germline ends came to 21 bases. The CDR3 is 13 residues long. Per the germline V gene, CDR1 is SGHAT and CDR2 is FQNNGV. As DNA, the CDR3 is TGTGCCAGCGGCATTCAGGAGGCTTTAGGGGCTTTCTTT. This codes for CASGIQEALGAFF. Full variable domain (missing parts from reference TRBV11-2 and TRBJ1-1): EAGVAQSPRYKIIEKRQSVAFWCNPISGHATLYWYQQILGQGPKLLIQFQNNGVVDDSQLPKDRFSAERLKGVDSTLKIQPAKLEDSAVYLCASGIQEALGAFFGQGTRLTVV.

Points on this clonotype: The junction departs from germline at one end; a sequencing error may be responsible. The chain recombines TRBV12-3 or TRBV12-4 with TRBJ1-1; D ambiguous. The CDR3 is 10 residues long. DNA for the CDR3: TGTGCCAGCAGTCTAGGGCCGGGCGCCTTT. It yields the protein CASSLGPGAF.

The rearrangement joins TRBV7-9 to TRBJ1-1, with 9 bases aligning to TRBD1. CDR1 and CDR2 (germline): SEHNR, FQNEAQ (reference sequence). The CDR3 is made up of 15 amino acids. V shed 5 bases and J 5 bases; nucleotides not matched to a gene: 9. The CDR3 is CASSLLGGTGTEAFF. The DNA for the CDR3 is TGTGCCAGCAGCCTCCTGGGGGGGACAGGGACTGAAGCTTTCTTT.